The clone carrying this T cell receptor (beta chain) was seen at least ten times. Amplification targeted TCR beta CDR3 regions from RNA transcripts. The HTBI primer set drove a first-round RT-PCR of the TCR CDR3. Using its own MiXCR run on the multiplex PCR reads, TCRdb lists one record per CDR3 protein. Of around 610,000 distinct CDR3 sequences listed, roughly 14% are singletons. Each person with ophthalmopathy scored at least 3 on the Clinical Activity Score, reached NOSPECS grade 4 or higher, and had been ill under 3 months. This sample is drawn from a study of T cells in Graves' hyperthyroidism and ophthalmopathy. Per the germline V gene, CDR1 is DFQATT and CDR2 is SNEGSKA (reference sequence). J was trimmed by 0 bases and V by 1 base; bases with no gene match: 5. This CDR3 comprises 15 residues.

This receptor was obtained from a woman in her thirties or forties with Graves' ophthalmopathy. This chain connects TRBV20-1 to TRBJ1-2; 7 nucleotides agree with TRBD1. Input material: blood. Here the CDR3 DNA reads TGCAGTGCTAGAGTTCCAGGGGGAGCTAACTATGGCTACACCTTC. The encoded protein is CSARVPGGANYGYTF.